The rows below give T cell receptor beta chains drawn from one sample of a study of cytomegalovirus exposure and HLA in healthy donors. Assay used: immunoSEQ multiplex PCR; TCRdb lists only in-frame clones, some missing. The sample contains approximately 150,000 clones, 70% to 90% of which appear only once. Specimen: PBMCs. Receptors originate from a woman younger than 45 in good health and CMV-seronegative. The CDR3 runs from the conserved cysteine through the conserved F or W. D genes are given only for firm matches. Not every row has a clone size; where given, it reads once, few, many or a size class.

cdr3_nt: TGTGCCAGCAGTTATGAGACCAGGGGAAACACTGAAGCTTTCTTT
cdr3_aa: CASSYETRGNTEAFF
clone_size: .
d_call: .
v_call: TRBV27
j_call: TRBJ1-1
cdr3_length: 15

cdr3_nt: TGTGCCAGCAGTTGGGGAGGCGGAAACACCATATATTTT
cdr3_aa: CASSWGGGNTIYF
clone_size: few
d_call: .
v_call: TRBV6-5
j_call: TRBJ1-3
cdr3_length: 13

cdr3_nt: TGTGCCAGTAGTAGGGCCGACAGGGATGGCGGGGAGCTGTTTTTT
cdr3_aa: CASSRADRDGGELFF
clone_size: .
d_call: TRBD1
v_call: TRBV19
j_call: TRBJ2-2
cdr3_length: 15

cdr3_nt: TGTGCCAGCACCCCTCGGGCAGGGGCAGGTTCACCCCTCCACTTT
cdr3_aa: CASTPRAGAGSPLHF
clone_size: .
d_call: .
v_call: TRBV7-8
j_call: TRBJ1-6
cdr3_length: 15

cdr3_nt: TGTGCCAGCAGACGAGGGACAGGGGCCTCCTACGAGCAGTACTTC
cdr3_aa: CASRRGTGASYEQYF
clone_size: .
d_call: TRBD1
v_call: TRBV28
j_call: TRBJ2-7
cdr3_length: 15

cdr3_nt: TGTGCCTGGAGCCTACTAGCGGGAGTCGCAGATACGCAGTATTTT
cdr3_aa: CAWSLLAGVADTQYF
clone_size: .
d_call: TRBD2
v_call: TRBV30
j_call: TRBJ2-3
cdr3_length: 15

cdr3_nt: TGTGCCAGCAGGGCAACGACAGGCTATGGCTACACCTTC
cdr3_aa: CASRATTGYGYTF
clone_size: .
d_call: .
v_call: TRBV6-6
j_call: TRBJ1-2
cdr3_length: 13

cdr3_nt: TGTGCCAGCTCACGAGGTGGGAACACTGAAGCTTTCTTT
cdr3_aa: CASSRGGNTEAFF
clone_size: .
d_call: .
v_call: TRBV18
j_call: TRBJ1-1
cdr3_length: 13

cdr3_nt: TGTGCCTGGAGTGCAGGGACTAGCGTTCAAGAGACCCAGTACTTC
cdr3_aa: CAWSAGTSVQETQYF
clone_size: .
d_call: TRBD2
v_call: TRBV30
j_call: TRBJ2-5
cdr3_length: 15

cdr3_nt: TGTGCCAGTAGTTCCTGGGACAGGGGGAATCAGCCCCAGCATTTT
cdr3_aa: CASSSWDRGNQPQHF
clone_size: .
d_call: TRBD1
v_call: TRBV19
j_call: TRBJ1-5
cdr3_length: 15

cdr3_nt: TGTGCCAGCAGTGAATTGCGGGGGTCGTCCTACGAGCAGTACTTC
cdr3_aa: CASSELRGSSYEQYF
clone_size: .
d_call: TRBD2
v_call: TRBV2
j_call: TRBJ2-7
cdr3_length: 15

cdr3_nt: TGTGCCAGCAGTAGGACAACCAGGCAGACCAAGGCTCTGGGGGCCAACGTCCTGACTTTC
cdr3_aa: CASSRTTRQTKALGANVLTF
clone_size: .
d_call: .
v_call: TRBV9
j_call: TRBJ2-6
cdr3_length: 20

cdr3_nt: TGTGCCAGCAGTCTCCTAGCGACAACTACCGGGGAGCTGTTTTTT
cdr3_aa: CASSLLATTTGELFF
clone_size: .
d_call: .
v_call: TRBV25-1
j_call: TRBJ2-2
cdr3_length: 15

cdr3_nt: TGTGCCAGCAGGCAGACAGAGAACACTGAAGCTTTCTTT
cdr3_aa: CASRQTENTEAFF
clone_size: .
d_call: .
v_call: TRBV25-1
j_call: TRBJ1-1
cdr3_length: 13

cdr3_nt: TGTGCCAGCAGCGCGACCGGGACAGGGAGGTTCGAGCAGTACTTC
cdr3_aa: CASSATGTGRFEQYF
clone_size: .
d_call: TRBD1
v_call: TRBV2
j_call: TRBJ2-7
cdr3_length: 15

cdr3_nt: TGTGCCAGCAGCCGACAGGGGTTGGGCTATGGCTACACCTTC
cdr3_aa: CASSRQGLGYGYTF
clone_size: once
d_call: TRBD1
v_call: TRBV6-5
j_call: TRBJ1-2
cdr3_length: 14

cdr3_nt: TGTGCCAGCAGCCCAACGGCTAGCGGGAGCCGCGAGCAGTACTTC
cdr3_aa: CASSPTASGSREQYF
clone_size: .
d_call: TRBD2
v_call: TRBV27
j_call: TRBJ2-7
cdr3_length: 15

cdr3_nt: TGTGCCAGTAAATTTGACAGGGGCTCCTACGAGCAGTACTTC
cdr3_aa: CASKFDRGSYEQYF
clone_size: .
d_call: TRBD1
v_call: TRBV19
j_call: TRBJ2-7
cdr3_length: 14

cdr3_nt: TGTGCCACGCGGTTAGCCAGATCCTACAATGAGCAGTTCTTC
cdr3_aa: CATRLARSYNEQFF
clone_size: .
d_call: .
v_call: TRBV7-8
j_call: TRBJ2-1
cdr3_length: 14

cdr3_nt: TGTGCCAGCAGCTCCGGACACGGAGAATTCACAGATACGCAGTATTTT
cdr3_aa: CASSSGHGEFTDTQYF
clone_size: .
d_call: .
v_call: TRBV7-8
j_call: TRBJ2-3
cdr3_length: 16

cdr3_nt: TGTGCCAGCTCACCAATCCCAGGGAGGACTGAAGCTTTCTTT
cdr3_aa: CASSPIPGRTEAFF
clone_size: .
d_call: .
v_call: TRBV18
j_call: TRBJ1-1
cdr3_length: 14

cdr3_nt: TGTGCCAGCAGCGTAGCCCGGGTAGTAGGGGAACACACAGATACGCAGTATTTT
cdr3_aa: CASSVARVVGEHTDTQYF
clone_size: once
d_call: .
v_call: TRBV9
j_call: TRBJ2-3
cdr3_length: 18

cdr3_nt: TGTGCCAGCAGCCCGTTTTCGGCGGGAGCTTTCTACAATGAGCAGTTCTTC
cdr3_aa: CASSPFSAGAFYNEQFF
clone_size: .
d_call: TRBD2
v_call: TRBV7-8
j_call: TRBJ2-1
cdr3_length: 17

cdr3_nt: TGTGCCAGCAGTTTAGCTAGGAGGTCCTACAATGAGCAGTTCTTC
cdr3_aa: CASSLARRSYNEQFF
clone_size: .
d_call: .
v_call: TRBV28
j_call: TRBJ2-1
cdr3_length: 15

cdr3_nt: TGTGCCAGCACCCCAGGTAATAGCAATCAGCCCCAGCATTTT
cdr3_aa: CASTPGNSNQPQHF
clone_size: once
d_call: .
v_call: TRBV7-2
j_call: TRBJ1-5
cdr3_length: 14

cdr3_nt: TGTGCCAGCAGTTTGGGAGCTAGCGGGATCGGGGAGACCCAGTACTTC
cdr3_aa: CASSLGASGIGETQYF
clone_size: .
d_call: TRBD2
v_call: TRBV28
j_call: TRBJ2-5
cdr3_length: 16

cdr3_nt: TGCGCCAGCAGCTACCTGACTAGCGGGGGGGATCAGTTCTTC
cdr3_aa: CASSYLTSGGDQFF
clone_size: .
d_call: TRBD2
v_call: TRBV5-1
j_call: TRBJ2-1
cdr3_length: 14

cdr3_nt: TGTGCCAGCAGTTTCCGCCGACAGGCCCCCTACGAGCAGTACTTC
cdr3_aa: CASSFRRQAPYEQYF
clone_size: .
d_call: .
v_call: TRBV27
j_call: TRBJ2-7
cdr3_length: 15

cdr3_nt: TGTGCCAGCAGTGAACAGCCTCAGGGTGAGCAGTTCTTC
cdr3_aa: CASSEQPQGEQFF
clone_size: .
d_call: .
v_call: TRBV6-1
j_call: TRBJ2-1
cdr3_length: 13

cdr3_nt: TGCGCCAGCAGCCTGGGGCCGGGACAAAGGGTCTACGAGCAGTACTTC
cdr3_aa: CASSLGPGQRVYEQYF
clone_size: .
d_call: .
v_call: TRBV5-1
j_call: TRBJ2-7
cdr3_length: 16

cdr3_nt: TGTGCCAGCAGCTTAGAGGGAGGGGGCTCCTACGAGCAGTACTTC
cdr3_aa: CASSLEGGGSYEQYF
clone_size: once
d_call: .
v_call: TRBV7-3
j_call: TRBJ2-7
cdr3_length: 15

cdr3_nt: TGTGCCAGCAGCTTAGAAGAGGGTTCGGGCAATGAGCAGTTCTTC
cdr3_aa: CASSLEEGSGNEQFF
clone_size: .
d_call: .
v_call: TRBV7-8
j_call: TRBJ2-1
cdr3_length: 15

cdr3_nt: TGTGCCAGCAGCAAACGAGGAGAGCCCCAGCATTTT
cdr3_aa: CASSKRGEPQHF
clone_size: .
d_call: .
v_call: TRBV21-1
j_call: TRBJ1-5
cdr3_length: 12

cdr3_nt: TGTGCCAGCAGCCGAGGACAGGGCTATGGCTACACCTTC
cdr3_aa: CASSRGQGYGYTF
clone_size: .
d_call: TRBD1
v_call: TRBV6-5
j_call: TRBJ1-2
cdr3_length: 13

cdr3_nt: TGCAGCGTTGAAAACGGAGGGCGAAGCACCTTC
cdr3_aa: CSVENGGRSTF
clone_size: .
d_call: .
v_call: TRBV29-1
j_call: TRBJ1-2
cdr3_length: 11

cdr3_nt: TGTGCCTGGAGCGGTCTAAAAACCGTACTAGCGGATGCGAACTACAATGAGCAGTTCTTC
cdr3_aa: CAWSGLKTVLADANYNEQFF
clone_size: .
d_call: TRBD2
v_call: TRBV30
j_call: TRBJ2-1
cdr3_length: 20

cdr3_nt: TGTGCCAGCAGCCCCGCATTGTTTCGGAATGAGCAGTTCTTC
cdr3_aa: CASSPALFRNEQFF
clone_size: .
d_call: .
v_call: TRBV9
j_call: TRBJ2-1
cdr3_length: 14

cdr3_nt: TGTGCCAGCAGCCCAACCGGAGGGGCGGTGAACGAGCAGTACTTC
cdr3_aa: CASSPTGGAVNEQYF
clone_size: .
d_call: .
v_call: TRBV5-6
j_call: TRBJ2-7
cdr3_length: 15

cdr3_nt: TGCGCCAGCAGCCACAACCCGGGACAACCCCGCTTGGAATACGAGCAGTACTTC
cdr3_aa: CASSHNPGQPRLEYEQYF
clone_size: .
d_call: .
v_call: TRBV4-1
j_call: TRBJ2-7
cdr3_length: 18

cdr3_nt: TGTGCCAGCTCACCACTACCGCCGGGACAGGGAGACGAGCAGTACTTC
cdr3_aa: CASSPLPPGQGDEQYF
clone_size: .
d_call: TRBD1
v_call: TRBV18
j_call: TRBJ2-7
cdr3_length: 16

cdr3_nt: TGTGCCAGTAGTATAGGATTGAGCGGGGTCGAGGAGACCCAGTACTTC
cdr3_aa: CASSIGLSGVEETQYF
clone_size: .
d_call: TRBD2
v_call: TRBV19
j_call: TRBJ2-5
cdr3_length: 16

cdr3_nt: TGTGCCAGCAGTGATTCTAGCGGGAGGAGGTACGAGCAGTACTTC
cdr3_aa: CASSDSSGRRYEQYF
clone_size: .
d_call: TRBD2
v_call: TRBV25-1
j_call: TRBJ2-7
cdr3_length: 15

cdr3_nt: TGTGCCAGCCATGCGGGAGGCACTGAAGCTTTCTTT
cdr3_aa: CASHAGGTEAFF
clone_size: .
d_call: .
v_call: TRBV27
j_call: TRBJ1-1
cdr3_length: 12

cdr3_nt: TGTGCCAGCAGTTTGATACTAGCGGGAGGTACCTACGAGCAGTACTTC
cdr3_aa: CASSLILAGGTYEQYF
clone_size: once
d_call: TRBD2
v_call: TRBV27
j_call: TRBJ2-7
cdr3_length: 16

cdr3_nt: TGCGCCAGCAGCCAAGAGGGGGGACTAGGCATTACCGGGGAGCTGTTTTTT
cdr3_aa: CASSQEGGLGITGELFF
clone_size: .
d_call: TRBD2
v_call: TRBV4-1
j_call: TRBJ2-2
cdr3_length: 17

cdr3_nt: TGTGCCAGCAGCAGCGCGCTGGGCTCCTATAATTCACCCCTCCACTTT
cdr3_aa: CASSSALGSYNSPLHF
clone_size: .
d_call: .
v_call: TRBV7-6
j_call: TRBJ1-6
cdr3_length: 16